These T cell receptor beta chains were read from a single sample in a study of OX40 agonist ivuxolimab in advanced cancers. Profiled with immunoSEQ multiplex PCR; TCRdb holds only in-frame clones, not every one. The sample holds about 49,000 clones, around 85% seen once. Sample: CD4+ or CD8+ T cells sorted from blood, taken in a trial of the OX40 agonist ivuxolimab. Receptors were obtained from an adult with an advanced solid tumor such as melanoma, head and neck, liver or kidney cancer. The CDR3 runs from the conserved cysteine through the conserved F or W. A D gene is named only where the DNA matches it firmly. Expanded clones are given a class, and other clones once, few, many or no size at all.

length	V	J	size	D	CDR3	DNA
15	TRBV7-9	TRBJ2-5	.	.	CASSLSGQSQETQYF	TGTGCCAGCAGCTTATCCGGCCAGTCGCAAGAGACCCAGTACTTC
16	TRBV9	TRBJ2-1	.	TRBD2	CASSVEVSGGRNEQFF	TGTGCCAGCAGCGTAGAGGTTAGCGGGGGGAGAAATGAGCAGTTCTTC
13	TRBV30	TRBJ2-2	.	.	CAWSIRNTGELFF	TGTGCCTGGAGTATCCGGAACACCGGGGAGCTGTTTTTT
14	TRBV10-1	TRBJ2-1	.	TRBD2	CASSRLAGGNEQFF	TGCGCCAGCAGTCGCCTAGCGGGGGGCAATGAGCAGTTCTTC
15	TRBV28	TRBJ1-5	.	TRBD1	CASKLQGASNQPQHF	TGTGCCAGCAAGCTACAGGGGGCGAGCAATCAGCCCCAGCATTTT
14	TRBV27	TRBJ1-2	.	.	CASGNRVGGYGYTF	TGTGCCAGCGGTAACAGGGTGGGAGGCTATGGCTACACCTTC
13	TRBV19	TRBJ1-1	few	.	CASSATLNTEAFF	TGTGCCAGTAGTGCCACCCTGAACACTGAAGCTTTCTTT
20	TRBV9	TRBJ2-1	.	.	CASSPLVSRAGQSSYNEQFF	TGTGCCAGCAGCCCCCTAGTGTCCCGAGCGGGCCAGAGCTCCTACAATGAGCAGTTCTTC
16	TRBV6-1	TRBJ1-6	.	TRBD1	CASSEGTAFLNSPLHF	TGTGCCAGCAGTGAGGGGACAGCCTTCCTTAATTCACCCCTCCACTTT
14	TRBV25-1	TRBJ1-2	once	.	CASSEYFKGDGYTF	TGTGCCAGCAGTGAATATTTCAAAGGGGATGGCTACACCTTC
14	TRBV4-3	TRBJ2-1	few	.	CASSPGAGITEQFF	TGCGCCAGCAGCCCTGGGGCAGGGATAACTGAGCAGTTCTTC
17	TRBV7-8	TRBJ1-1	.	.	CASRFFPDGTVNTEAFF	TGTGCCAGCAGGTTTTTCCCAGACGGGACGGTGAACACTGAAGCTTTCTTT
19	TRBV18	TRBJ1-5	.	TRBD1	CASSPLIRDSTHSNQPQHF	TGTGCCAGCTCACCATTGATCCGGGACAGCACACATAGCAATCAGCCCCAGCATTTT
12	TRBV7-9	TRBJ2-3	.	.	CASRTFTDTQYF	TGTGCCAGCCGGACTTTCACAGATACGCAGTATTTT
13	TRBV6-5	TRBJ1-2	few	.	CASSAGANYGYTF	TGTGCCAGCAGTGCCGGGGCAAACTATGGCTACACCTTC
16	TRBV4-1	TRBJ2-1	.	TRBD2	CASSQTAGTTSNEQFF	TGCGCCAGCAGCCAAACTGCCGGGACTACAAGCAATGAGCAGTTCTTC
14	TRBV2	TRBJ2-7	once	.	CASTGPTGGYEQYF	TGTGCCAGCACAGGGCCAACCGGGGGCTACGAGCAGTACTTC
14	TRBV9	TRBJ2-5	.	TRBD2	CASSQPAGGGTQYF	TGTGCCAGCAGTCAACCGGCGGGGGGAGGGACCCAGTACTTC
12	TRBV5-1	TRBJ2-7	.	.	CASSLVPYEQYF	TGCGCCAGCAGCTTGGTGCCCTACGAGCAGTACTTC
13	TRBV7-8	TRBJ2-1	.	.	CASSLGRDNEQFF	TGTGCCAGCAGCTTAGGGAGGGACAATGAGCAGTTCTTC
15	TRBV9	TRBJ2-5	.	.	CASSPDSLARETQYF	TGTGCCAGCAGCCCGGACTCACTAGCTCGGGAGACCCAGTACTTC
15	TRBV6-6	TRBJ2-3	.	TRBD2	CASSPSGGAADTQYF	TGTGCCAGCAGTCCTAGCGGGGGGGCGGCAGATACGCAGTATTTT
14	TRBV27	TRBJ1-2	.	TRBD1	CASSLGQGGYGYTF	TGTGCCAGCAGTCTGGGACAGGGCGGATATGGCTACACCTTC
17	TRBV9	TRBJ1-3	large	TRBD1	CASSVGGQASSGNTIYF	TGTGCCAGCAGCGTAGGTGGACAGGCAAGCTCTGGAAACACCATATATTTT
14	TRBV29-1	TRBJ1-1	.	.	CSIYLGARGTEAFF	TGCAGCATCTACCTGGGGGCTAGAGGGACTGAAGCTTTCTTT
15	TRBV29-1	TRBJ1-2	.	.	CSVARLGDGSYGYTF	TGCAGCGTTGCACGGTTGGGAGACGGATCCTATGGCTACACCTTC